This passage covers 11 T cell receptor beta chains from one sample sequenced in a study of human T cells and chemical hapten exposure. TCRdb passed the RACE reads through MiXCR, listing each CDR3 protein once. The sample shows 85,000 to 100,000 distinct CDR3 sequences, about a tenth of them seen only once. Stated time point: pre-sensitization, week 0. Treatment specified: therapeutic diphenylcyclopropenone sensitization with weekly scalp DPC. The sequencing here drew on whole blood, taken in connection with sensitization to the hapten diphenylcyclopropenone (DPC). The receptors were gathered from a woman aged 55-69 years with alopecia areata. Some clones in this sample may be carry-over from other donors' samples.

This CDR3 reads CSVRDYPGGGYTF. The CDR3 DNA follows: TGCAGCGTAAGGGACTATCCCGGAGGAGGCTACACCTTC. The gene calls are TRBV29-1 and TRBJ1-2, with D possibly matching TRBD1 (5 bases). Germline V gives CDR1 SQVTM, CDR2 ANQGSEA. The CDR3 totals 13 residues. Trimming removed 6 bases from V and 8 bases from J, with 19 bases in between.

The chain has TRBV2 and TRBJ2-7; the D gene is possibly TRBD1 (6 bases). CDR1 and CDR2 (germline): SNHLY, FYNNEI. The V end was cut by 7 bases, the J end by 4 bases, with 8 bases between. This CDR3 spans 11 amino acids. In nucleotides, the CDR3 is TGTGCCAGCACAGGGGATTACGAGCAGTACTTC. Translating it yields CASTGDYEQYF.

This clonotype came up many times. J is TRBJ2-1 and V is TRBV20-1; TRBD2 aligns across 9 bases. CDR3 size: 14 residues. The trim removed 5 bases at V and 2 bases at J, leaving 4 bases unmatched. Looked up from germline, CDR1 is DFQATT and CDR2 is SNEGSKA (reference sequence). This CDR3 is CSAVPSGAYNEQFF. The DNA of the CDR3 is TGCAGTGCTGTTCCTAGCGGGGCCTACAATGAGCAGTTCTTC.

The table lists this clonotype with many counts. The rearrangement uses TRBV30 and TRBJ1-1; D is uncertain. Trimming left V 2 bases short and J 1 base short, with 11 bases between. CDR1 is GTSNPN and CDR2 is SVGIG in the germline V gene (reference sequence). The CDR3 contains 14 residues. This CDR3 is CAWSSGGENTEAFF. Here the CDR3 DNA reads TGTGCCTGGAGTAGTGGTGGGGAGAACACTGAAGCTTTCTTT.

This clonotype showed up just a few times. The CDR3 DNA is TGTGCCAGCAGCTTAGACGGGGGGCCACAACAAGAGACCCAGTACTTC. This sequence encodes CASSLDGGPQQETQYF. This sequence joins TRBV7-9 and TRBJ2-5, with a possible D match to TRBD2 (7 bases). The germline CDR1 and CDR2 sequences are SEHNR and FQNEAQ (reference sequence). The V gene lost 1 base and the J gene lost 2 bases, with 14 bases spanning the gap. This CDR3 is 16 amino acids long.

The rearrangement joins TRBV7-3 to TRBJ2-3; D possibly matches TRBD1 or TRBD2 (7 bases each). Trimming removed 5 bases from V and 6 bases from J, with 24 bases in between. The CDR3 runs 17 residues. Germline-derived CDR1 and CDR2 are SGHTA and FQGTGA. Here the CDR3 DNA reads TGTGCCAGCAGCCTAAGGCCAGGGGGGGCCGCGGCGGATACGCAGTATTTT. It encodes CASSLRPGGAAADTQYF.

In this sample, this clonotype turned up many times. J is TRBJ2-1 and V is TRBV16; D is ambiguous. Germline V CDR1 and CDR2: KGHSY, FQNENV. The CDR3 has 11 residues. V was clipped by 1 base and J by 8 bases, with 3 bases between them. In DNA form, the CDR3 reads TGTGCCAGCAGCCAATTGCATGAGCAGTTCTTC. Its protein is CASSQLHEQFF.

This clonotype has just a few counts. The chain recombines TRBV20-1 with TRBJ2-5, with D unresolved. The CDR3 consists of 12 residues. Per the germline V gene, CDR1 is DFQATT and CDR2 is SNEGSKA (reference sequence). Trimming stripped 6 bases from V and 1 base from J, with 9 bases between. Here the CDR3 DNA reads TGCAGTGCCGGTACAGCCCAAGAGACCCAGTACTTC. Its protein is CSAGTAQETQYF.

This clonotype appeared many times. The rearrangement joins TRBV9 to TRBJ2-1, with D perhaps TRBD1 (6 bases). Germline CDR1 and CDR2: SGDLS and YYNGEE. The CDR3 length is 13 residues. The V end lost 0 bases, the J end lost 8 bases, and 9 bases lay between the germline ends. The CDR3: CASSVGQVDEQFF. CDR3 coding DNA: TGTGCCAGCAGCGTAGGACAGGTCGATGAGCAGTTCTTC.

This clonotype was observed many times. The chain is built from TRBV11-2 and TRBJ2-1, with D possibly matching TRBD2 (6 bases). The V gene's germline CDR1 is SGHAT and CDR2 FQNNGV. CDR3 length: 16 amino acids. V dropped 0 bases and J dropped 6 bases, with 15 bases sitting between them. The CDR3 DNA follows: TGTGCCAGCAGCTTAGATCTTGCGGGGTCGGGCAATGAGCAGTTCTTC. Its protein product is CASSLDLAGSGNEQFF. Supplemented by reference TRBV11-2 and TRBJ2-1, the full variable domain reads EAGVAQSPRYKIIEKRQSVAFWCNPISGHATLYWYQQILGQGPKLLIQFQNNGVVDDSQLPKDRFSAERLKGVDSTLKIQPAKLEDSAVYLCASSLDLAGSGNEQFFGPGTRLTVL.

In its sample, this clonotype was seen a few times. J is TRBJ2-2 and V is TRBV11-1; D gene ambiguous. Trimming took 2 bases from V and 7 from J, leaving 8 bases between them. The CDR3 sequence is 13 residues long. Germline loops: CDR1 SGHAT, CDR2 FQDESV (reference sequence). For the CDR3, the DNA is TGTGCCAGCAGCTTAAGTCAGTTCGGGGAGCTGTTTTTT. It is translated as CASSLSQFGELFF.